One and the same sample provided the 21 T cell receptor delta chains below, sequenced in a study of Vδ1+ human thymocytes. RNA was extracted from the cells and then reverse transcribed. Pooled V-gene forward primers with one constant-region reverse primer generated the CDR3 amplicons by multiplex PCR. TCRdb re-called clones from the multiplex PCR reads using CATT. The data show roughly 56,000 delta-chain clones, with roughly 16% seen just once and 0.39% held by the top ten. No antigen is known for these receptors. Notes on the study in general: Thymic TRG and TRD repertoires appeared highly polyclonal, with Gaussian CDR3 length distributions.

Sequencing was done on a sample of Vdelta1+ gamma-delta thymocytes from the thymus. Subset denoted: FACS-sorted CD3+ TCRalphabeta- TCRVdelta1+ TCRVdelta2- thymocytes. Source of these receptors: a girl less than two years old who had congenital heart surgery.

This sequence joins TRDV1 and TRDJ1; TRDD3 agrees at 13 bases. The CDR3 is 22 amino acids. CDR1 is TSWWSYY and CDR2 is QGS in the germline V gene. V lost 3 bases to trimming and J lost 0 bases; unmatched junction nucleotides: 19. The CDR3 coding sequence is TGTGCTCTTGGGGATCCCGTTTTTACTGGGGGATACGTCCTCACGTACACCGATAAACTCATCTTT. Amino acids: CALGDPVFTGGYVLTYTDKLIF.

J is TRDJ1 and V is TRDV1; 7 bases fit TRDD3. Germline V gene sequence: CDR1 TSWWSYY, CDR2 QGS. Trimming cost V 6 bases and J 0 bases; bases outside gene matches: 10. The CDR3 is 16 amino acids. CDR3 in amino acids: CALGPLGAMYTDKLIF. The CDR3 region has the DNA TGTGCTCTTGGTCCCCTGGGGGCCATGTACACCGATAAACTCATCTTT.

Worth noting for this clone: At one end the junction does not follow the germline gene, possibly because of a read error. Other DNA sequences within the sample encode an identical CDR3. The chain has TRDV1 and TRDJ1; 10 nucleotides line up with TRDD3. Germline assignment: CDR1 TSWWSYY and CDR2 QGS. This CDR3 has 17 amino acids. The CDR3 coding sequence is TGTGCTCTCGGGGAACGGCTCCCCCGTAGCTGGGGGATAGGACTCATCTTT. Protein product: CALGERLPRSWGIGLIF.

This chain joins TRDV1 and TRDJ1; TRDD3 agrees at 8 bases. CDR3 length: 23 residues. The V gene's germline CDR1 is TSWWSYY and CDR2 QGS. J was trimmed by 0 bases and V by 1 base; bases with no gene match: 25. This CDR3 reads CALGERMFPPLGAARIHTDKLIF. The CDR3 DNA reads as TGTGCTCTTGGGGAACGGATGTTCCCGCCACTGGGGGCCGCCCGGATACACACCGATAAACTCATCTTT.

V usage is TRDV1 and J usage is TRDJ1; D remains unclear. Germline-derived CDR1 and CDR2 are TSWWSYY and QGS. Deletions cut 7 bases from V and 5 bases from J, with 11 bases between. The CDR3 contains 12 residues. CDR3 residues: CALVFPGDKLIF. DNA for the CDR3: TGTGCTCTTGTATTCCCCGGGGATAAACTCATCTTT.

This clone was counted a few times. V usage is TRDV1 and J usage is TRDJ1; TRDD3 matches 12 bases. Unmatched junction bases numbered 13, after V lost 1 base and J lost 1 base. The germline V gene has CDR1 TSWWSYY and CDR2 QGS. This CDR3 is built from 20 residues. The CDR3 nucleotides are TGTGCTCTTGGGGAACCTCTGTACTGGGGGATACCCCGGAGCACCGATAAACTCATCTTT. Its translation is CALGEPLYWGIPRSTDKLIF.

This chain uses TRDV1 with TRDJ1; 10 bases match TRDD3. The germline CDR1 and CDR2 sequences are TSWWSYY and QGS. J was trimmed by 7 bases and V by 1 base; bases with no gene match: 33. CDR3 length: 24 residues. The CDR3 loop reads CALGEPPPGCQRPSTGGLAGKLIF. DNA for the CDR3: TGTGCTCTTGGGGAACCGCCTCCTGGTTGCCAACGGCCCAGTACTGGGGGATTGGCGGGTAAACTCATCTTT.

V usage is TRDV1 and J usage is TRDJ1; the match to TRDD2 covers 9 bases. V trimming: 1 base; J trimming: 0 bases; junction bases outside the gene matches: 18. Germline values: CDR1 TSWWSYY, CDR2 QGS. This CDR3 contains 21 residues. CDR3: CALGEQPFLRAASAYTDKLIF. As DNA, the CDR3 is TGTGCTCTTGGGGAACAACCCTTCCTACGGGCTGCATCGGCTTACACCGATAAACTCATCTTT.

Turning to this clone: One junction end does not reproduce the germline sequence, and a read error may be involved. This rearrangement joins TRDV1 to TRDJ1, with 8 positions matching TRDD3. Germline-derived CDR1 and CDR2 are TSWWSYY and QGS. The CDR3 runs 16 residues. CDR3 sequence reads: CALGEEAPTGGYKPIF. The CDR3 DNA follows: TGTGCTCTTGGGGAAGAGGCTCCTACGGGGGGATATAAACCCATCTTT.

This clone was seen a few times. The J gene is TRDJ1, the V gene TRDV1; TRDD3 agrees at 10 bases. Trimming removed 5 bases from V and 0 bases from J; junction bases left unmatched: 33. CDR1 is TSWWSYY and CDR2 is QGS in the germline V gene. The CDR3 runs to 25 residues. In nucleotides, the CDR3 is TGTGCTCTTGGGAAGGGTATTCCGACCCCTAGGATACTGGGGGATTCCTCCTCCTACACCGATAAACTCATCTTT. This codes for CALGKGIPTPRILGDSSSYTDKLIF.

In this sample, this clone turned up a few times. An end of the junction differs from the germline gene, which may be a read error. The chain recombines TRDV1 with TRDJ1; 10 bases map to TRDD3. Germline-derived CDR1 and CDR2 are TSWWSYY and QGS. The CDR3 runs 23 residues. CDR3 nucleotides: TGTGCTCTCGGGGAACTTCCCCTCCTACGGCGTCTGTACTGGGGGATGGAGACCGATAAACTCATCTTT. This encodes CALGELPLLRRLYWGMETDKLIF.

The V and J genes are TRDV1 and TRDJ1; D may be TRDD3 (5 bases). Germline lookup yields CDR1 TSWWSYY and CDR2 QGS. The ends were cut back, 5 bases at V and 5 bases at J, with 15 bases in the middle. The CDR3 contains 14 residues. The CDR3 DNA follows: TGTGCTCTTGGGCCACTCACCCCTGGGGATAAACTCATCTTT. Translation: CALGPLTPGDKLIF.

This clone was counted between two and nine times. This chain uses TRDV1 with TRDJ1, with D perhaps TRDD3 (6 bases). Looked up from germline, CDR1 is TSWWSYY and CDR2 is QGS. Trimming removed 2 bases from V and 0 bases from J, with 16 bases in between. The CDR3 spans 17 residues. CDR3: CALGEWGAGLYTDKLIF. In DNA, the CDR3 is TGTGCTCTTGGGGAATGGGGGGCCGGATTGTACACCGATAAACTCATCTTT.

V usage is TRDV1 and J usage is TRDJ1; weak D call: TRDD2 (7 bases). The germline V gene encodes CDR1 TSWWSYY and CDR2 QGS. With 1 base removed from V and 0 bases from J, the gap between germline ends came to 24 bases. The CDR3 length is 20 residues. CDR3 nucleotides: TGTGCTCTTGGGGAACCGGACGTTCCTACCCGGGGGAGCCACACCGATAAACTCATCTTT. It codes for CALGEPDVPTRGSHTDKLIF.

The genes are TRDV1 and TRDJ1, with TRDD3 identical over 8 bases. The CDR3 loop spans 19 amino acids. The junction had 12 bases not matched to a gene; V was cut back by 0 bases and J by 0 bases. From germline, CDR1 is TSWWSYY and CDR2 QGS. CDR3 in amino acids: CALGELPYYGGSYTDKLIF. The CDR3 nucleotides are TGTGCTCTTGGGGAACTCCCCTATTATGGGGGATCCTACACCGATAAACTCATCTTT.

The J gene is TRDJ1, the V gene TRDV1; 10 bases match TRDD3. The germline gives CDR1 TSWWSYY, CDR2 QGS. The CDR3 totals 23 residues. Trimming cost V 0 bases and J 4 bases; bases outside gene matches: 26. The CDR3 reads CALGELGTYVGYLGDKRCDKLIF. DNA of the CDR3: TGTGCTCTTGGGGAACTAGGTACCTACGTGGGTTATCTGGGGGATAAACGTTGCGATAAACTCATCTTT.

This clone showed up just a few times. The chain uses TRDV1 and TRDJ1, with D perhaps TRDD2 or TRDD3 (7 bases each). The CDR3 extends over 18 amino acids. The V end lost 0 bases, the J end lost 2 bases, and 19 bases lay between the germline ends. Germline V CDR1 and CDR2: TSWWSYY, QGS. DNA of the CDR3: TGTGCTCTTGGGGAACTTATTCCTACTATTGGGGGAACCGATAAACTCATCTTT. It is translated as CALGELIPTIGGTDKLIF.

This clone was seen a few times. The genes are TRDV1 and TRDJ1; D remains unclear. V lost 1 base to trimming and J lost 2 bases, with 14 bases between them. Germline V gives CDR1 TSWWSYY, CDR2 QGS. CDR3 length: 16 residues. CDR3 bases: TGTGCTCTTGGGGAACCCCGAACCTCGGGGACCGATAAACTCATCTTT. This gives the protein CALGEPRTSGTDKLIF.

This clone occurred a few times. The V gene is TRDV1, the J gene TRDJ1; TRDD3 matches at 8 bases. V gave up 0 bases and J gave up 0 bases; unmatched junction bases: 9. This CDR3 region has 18 residues. Germline lookup yields CDR1 TSWWSYY and CDR2 QGS. For the CDR3, the DNA is TGTGCTCTTGGGGAACTCTACGCGTGGGGGATCTACACCGATAAACTCATCTTT. Translated, it gives CALGELYAWGIYTDKLIF.

This clone was seen more than once but under ten times. The gene calls are TRDV1 and TRDJ1, with D possibly TRDD3 on 5 matching bases. V lost 1 base and J 2 bases, leaving 26 bases between the germline ends. Germline-derived CDR1 and CDR2 are TSWWSYY and QGS. CDR3 length: 20 amino acids. The CDR3 here is CALGEPLWWGLLVGTDKLIF. The CDR3 coding sequence is TGTGCTCTTGGGGAACCCCTCTGGTGGGGCCTCCTGGTGGGAACCGATAAACTCATCTTT.

As to this clone: Being one base from a much bigger clone, this may be a read error. The sample has other DNA sequences that encode this CDR3 too. This sequence joins TRAV29/DV5 and TRDJ4, with 13 bases identical to TRDD3. This CDR3 has 21 residues. CDR1 and CDR2 from the germline V gene are NSMFDY and ISSIKDK. The CDR3, as DNA: TGTGCCGCAACCGACCAATATCCTTCCACAAAGTACTGGGGGATACGTGGACCCCTGATCTTT. It is translated as CAATDQYPSTKYWGIRGPLIF.